The 24 T cell receptor beta chains below all came from one sample that was sequenced in a study of cytomegalovirus exposure and HLA in healthy donors. This PCR relied on a set of 60 Vbeta primers and 13 Jbeta primers. Produced via immunoSEQ multiplex PCR; TCRdb's table is partial and in-frame only. The sample includes roughly 140,000 clones, around 10% of them seen just once. The sample consisted of PBMCs. The receptors were gathered from a male donor in good health and CMV-seronegative.

This clone has a handful of counts. The chain joins TRBV5-1 to TRBJ2-7; TRBD1 aligns across 9 bases. Germline CDR1 SGHRS, CDR2 YFSETQ. This CDR3 has 15 amino acids. V lost 3 bases, J lost 4 bases, and 8 bases stayed unmatched. This chain's CDR3 is CASSSSGTGFYEQYF. The CDR3 DNA follows: TGCGCCAGCAGCTCCTCCGGGACAGGGTTTTACGAGCAGTACTTC.

This clone appeared a few times. The CDR3 loop is CASSLAGTAVFF. DNA of the CDR3: TGTGCCAGCAGTTTGGCCGGGACAGCAGTGTTTTTT. J is TRBJ1-4 and V is TRBV28, with 7 bases fitting TRBD1. J was trimmed by 15 bases and V by 3 bases; bases with no gene match: 7. The CDR3 sequence is 12 residues long. Germline CDR1 reads MDHEN; CDR2 reads SYDVKM.

This clone was seen more than once but under ten times. The chain carries TRBV28 and TRBJ2-1; 9 positions agree with TRBD2. Trimming cost V 4 bases and J 3 bases; bases outside gene matches: 10. The length of the CDR3 is 17 residues. The V gene's germline CDR1 is MDHEN and CDR2 SYDVKM. The CDR3 nucleotides read TGTGCCAGCAGTTCCCCCCGACTAGCGGCCCTCTACAATGAGCAGTTCTTC. It yields the protein CASSSPRLAALYNEQFF.

This chain joins TRBV6-1 and TRBJ1-6; a weak D match, TRBD1 (5 bases). CDR3 length equals 12 residues. The germline V gene has CDR1 MNHNS and CDR2 SASEGT. The V and J ends lost 2 bases and 12 bases respectively, with 8 bases between them. CDR3 nucleotide sequence: TGTGCCAGCAGTGAAAGGGACTTACCCCTCCACTTT. Translated: CASSERDLPLHF.

This clone has just a few counts. The V and J genes are TRBV28 and TRBJ1-1, with TRBD1 matching over 9 bases. V gave up 3 bases and J gave up 6 bases; unmatched junction bases: 11. The CDR3 spans 16 residues. Looked up from germline, CDR1 is MDHEN and CDR2 is SYDVKM. The CDR3: CASSFPLQGAGSEAFF. The DNA of the CDR3 is TGTGCCAGCAGTTTCCCCCTACAGGGGGCTGGTTCTGAAGCTTTCTTT.

The chain recombines TRBV7-9 with TRBJ2-3; TRBD2 might be the D (5 bases). Per the germline V gene, CDR1 is SEHNR and CDR2 is FQNEAQ (reference sequence). The CDR3 is 15 amino acids. V was pared by 3 bases and J by 10 bases, with 20 bases between. The CDR3 DNA reads TGTGCCAGCAGCTTCGCGGGCGCTCCGGATTGGGCGCAGTATTTT. Its translation: CASSFAGAPDWAQYF.

There are a few counts of this clone. The rearrangement links TRBV27 to TRBJ1-5, with TRBD1 identical over 8 bases. Germline V gives CDR1 MNHEY, CDR2 SMNVEV (reference sequence). V gave up 6 bases and J gave up 6 bases; unmatched junction bases: 4. The CDR3 is 13 amino acids. CDR3 loop: CASRAQGGQPQHF. The CDR3 DNA reads as TGTGCCAGCAGGGCACAGGGGGGTCAGCCCCAGCATTTT.

V usage is TRBV19 and J usage is TRBJ2-6; 8 bases align to TRBD1. CDR1 LNHDA and CDR2 SQIVND come from the germline V gene (reference sequence). V lost 3 bases, J lost 16 bases, and 5 bases stayed unmatched. This CDR3 is built from 12 residues. The CDR3: CASSIAGTGLTF. CDR3 in DNA: TGTGCCAGTAGTATTGCAGGGACAGGACTGACTTTC.

The chain has TRBV29-1 and TRBJ1-2; 7 bases match TRBD1. The CDR3 is 12 residues long. Trimming at V came to 6 bases and at J to 6 bases, leaving 7 bases not matched to a gene. CDR1 is SQVTM, CDR2 ANQGSEA, per germline. DNA for the CDR3: TGCAGCGTCTACGACAGGGTGGATGGCTACACCTTC. This encodes CSVYDRVDGYTF.

This clone turned up a few times. The J gene is TRBJ1-2, the V gene TRBV4-2, with TRBD1 as a possible D gene (6 bases). Germline CDR1 LGHNA, CDR2 YNFKEQ. The V end lost 6 bases, the J end lost 5 bases, and 16 bases lay between the germline ends. CDR3 size: 14 residues. CDR3 region: CASSHPDRTYGYTF. CDR3 DNA sequence: TGTGCCAGCAGTCACCCCGACAGGACATATGGCTACACCTTC.

Only one count was recorded for this clone. The chain employs TRBV6-1 and TRBJ1-1, with D hard to call. Trimming cost V 5 bases and J 7 bases, with 11 bases left between them. Looked up from germline, CDR1 is MNHNS and CDR2 is SASEGT. CDR3 length: 12 residues. The CDR3, as DNA: TGTGCCAGCAGTACTCGGGTGGATGAAGCTTTCTTT. It is translated as CASSTRVDEAFF.

The chain is built from TRBV28 and TRBJ2-7; TRBD2 aligns across 14 bases. The CDR3 length is 15 residues. J was trimmed by 6 bases and V by 6 bases; bases with no gene match: 7. Germline CDR1 MDHEN, CDR2 SYDVKM. CDR3 in amino acids: CASSRLAGGPGEQYF. For the CDR3, the DNA is TGTGCCAGCAGCCGACTAGCGGGAGGGCCTGGCGAGCAGTACTTC.

The table lists this clone with a few counts. The V gene is TRBV19, the J gene TRBJ1-5; D perhaps matches TRBD1 (6 bases). This CDR3 is 16 amino acids long. Germline V CDR1 and CDR2: LNHDA, SQIVND (reference sequence). V shed 8 bases and J shed 0 bases, with 17 bases lying between them. CDR3 protein: CASSVGQSLSNQPQHF. CDR3 DNA: TGTGCCAGTTCCGTAGGACAGAGCCTTAGCAATCAGCCCCAGCATTTT. Full variable domain (missing parts from reference TRBV19 and TRBJ1-5): DGGITQSPKYLFRKEGQNVTLSCEQNLNHDAMYWYRQDPGQGLRLIYYSQIVNDFQKGDIAEGYSVSREKKESFPLTVTSAQKNPTAFYLCASSVGQSLSNQPQHFGDGTRLSIL.

This clone was detected a few times. This rearrangement joins TRBV7-2 to TRBJ2-1, with a weak D call TRBD1 (6 bases). CDR1 and CDR2 (germline): SGHTA, FQGNSA. The V gene lost 5 bases and the J gene lost 3 bases, with 17 bases spanning the gap. CDR3 length: 16 amino acids. CDR3 sequence reads: CASSRFRGRDYNEQFF. The CDR3 DNA reads TGTGCCAGCAGCCGCTTCAGGGGAAGAGACTACAATGAGCAGTTCTTC.

This clone was detected a few times. The chain is built from TRBV28 and TRBJ1-4; TRBD1 agrees at 8 bases. CDR3 length: 14 amino acids. The germline V gene encodes CDR1 MDHEN and CDR2 SYDVKM. J was trimmed by 6 bases and V by 8 bases; bases with no gene match: 8. The chain's CDR3 is CASASGTGYEKLFF. In nucleotides, the CDR3 is TGTGCCAGCGCCTCCGGGACAGGATATGAAAAACTGTTTTTT.

The V call is TRBV5-1, the J call TRBJ2-7; 9 bases align to TRBD2. The germline V gene encodes CDR1 SGHRS and CDR2 YFSETQ. This CDR3 region has 16 residues. J was trimmed by 3 bases and V by 0 bases; bases with no gene match: 7. In DNA form, the CDR3 reads TGCGCCAGCAGCTTGGGGTTAGCGGGGGTCTTCTACGAGCAGTACGTC. It yields the protein CASSLGLAGVFYEQYV.

V gene TRBV19 combines with J gene TRBJ1-2; 8 nucleotides align to TRBD1. Trimming removed 4 bases from V and 7 bases from J; junction bases left unmatched: 11. Germline V CDR1 and CDR2: LNHDA, SQIVND (reference sequence). The CDR3 has 15 residues. The CDR3 spells CASSTQILQGAGYTF. The CDR3 DNA reads TGTGCCAGTAGTACCCAAATTTTGCAGGGGGCTGGCTACACCTTC.

V is TRBV19 and J is TRBJ1-5; a possible D gene is TRBD1 (6 bases). In germline, CDR1 is LNHDA, CDR2 SQIVND (reference sequence). This CDR3 is built from 13 residues. V was pared by 6 bases and J by 7 bases, with 13 bases between. CDR3 sequence reads: CASSPQGQQPQHF. CDR3 in DNA: TGTGCCAGTAGCCCCCAGGGGCAACAGCCCCAGCATTTT.

The chain uses TRBV19 and TRBJ1-2; TRBD1 matches at 11 bases. The ends lost 4 bases at V and 4 bases at J; junction bases unmatched: 5. This CDR3 comprises 15 residues. The germline V gene has CDR1 LNHDA and CDR2 SQIVND (reference sequence). CDR3 in DNA: TGTGCCAGTAGTAGGACAGGGGGCGTTCTCTATGGCTACACCTTC. It translates to CASSRTGGVLYGYTF. Full variable domain (remainder filled in from reference TRBV19 and TRBJ1-2): DGGITQSPKYLFRKEGQNVTLSCEQNLNHDAMYWYRQDPGQGLRLIYYSQIVNDFQKGDIAEGYSVSREKKESFPLTVTSAQKNPTAFYLCASSRTGGVLYGYTFGSGTRLTVV.

The gene calls are TRBV6-1 and TRBJ2-5; D ambiguous. V gave up 9 bases and J gave up 6 bases, with 17 bases separating them. Germline CDR1 and CDR2: MNHNS and SASEGT. The CDR3 loop spans 13 amino acids. CDR3 amino acids: CASLKASLQTQYF. Written as DNA, the CDR3 is TGTGCCAGTTTAAAGGCTAGTCTTCAGACCCAGTACTTC.

This clone appeared a few times. The V gene is TRBV30, the J gene TRBJ2-1; no reliable D call. The CDR3 has 14 residues. Germline lookup yields CDR1 GTSNPN and CDR2 SVGIG (reference sequence). The V and J ends lost 5 bases and 0 bases respectively, with 11 bases between them. As DNA, the CDR3 is TGTGCCTGGGCAACTGAGAGCTCCTACAATGAGCAGTTCTTC. Translation gives CAWATESSYNEQFF.

This clone has just a few counts. V is TRBV4-2 and J is TRBJ1-5; 7 nucleotides match TRBD1. This CDR3 has 15 residues. CDR1 is LGHNA and CDR2 is YNFKEQ in the germline V gene. V was clipped by 3 bases and J by 3 bases; unmatched bases: 5. The DNA of the CDR3 is TGTGCCAGCAGCCAGTGGGACAGCGACAATCAGCCCCAGCATTTT. This gives the protein CASSQWDSDNQPQHF.

The chain uses TRBV6-5 and TRBJ1-1, with a weak D call TRBD1 (6 bases). V was cut by 10 bases and J by 1 base, with 16 bases left in between. The CDR3 runs 14 residues. Germline V gene sequence: CDR1 MNHEY, CDR2 SVGAGI. CDR3 loop: CATTPGGGNTEAFF. The CDR3 DNA reads as TGTGCCACCACCCCGGGAGGGGGGAACACTGAAGCTTTCTTT.

The table lists this clone with a few counts. This chain links TRBV5-1 with TRBJ2-5, with D perhaps matching TRBD1 (5 bases). The CDR3 contains 13 residues. Germline V lookup: CDR1 SGHRS, CDR2 YFSETQ. V lost 5 bases to trimming and J lost 3 bases, with 11 bases between them. The CDR3 DNA is TGCGCCAGCAGAAAGACAGCCGAAGAGACCCAGTACTTC. The encoded protein is CASRKTAEETQYF. The whole variable domain, remainder taken from reference TRBV5-1 and TRBJ2-5, is KAGVTQTPRYLIKTRGQQVTLSCSPISGHRSVSWYQQTPGQGLQFLFEYFSETQRNKGNFPGRFSGRQFSNSRSEMNVSTLELGDSALYLCASRKTAEETQYFGPGTRLLVL.